This passage covers 8 T cell receptor beta chains from one sample sequenced in a study of blood T cell repertoires in COVID-19. Profiling relied on immunoSEQ multiplex PCR, and the TCRdb table lists in-frame clones only, not all of them. The sample records more than 250,000 clones, 65% to 90% being singletons. Sample: peripheral blood. These receptors were obtained from a man aged 45-65 years with active or convalescent COVID-19.

The V gene is TRBV19, the J gene TRBJ2-7; possible D gene TRBD2, 6 bases. Germline V gene data show CDR1 as LNHDA and CDR2 as SQIVND (reference sequence). The CDR3 has 15 amino acids. Trimming removed 5 bases from V and 0 bases from J, with 14 bases in between. The CDR3 DNA reads TGTGCCAGTAGTTTGGGGGGACCGAGCTCCTACGAGCAGTACTTC. Encoded protein: CASSLGGPSSYEQYF. Complete variable domain (other parts from reference TRBV19 and TRBJ2-7): DGGITQSPKYLFRKEGQNVTLSCEQNLNHDAMYWYRQDPGQGLRLIYYSQIVNDFQKGDIAEGYSVSREKKESFPLTVTSAQKNPTAFYLCASSLGGPSSYEQYFGPGTRLTVT.

V and J are TRBV30 and TRBJ1-2; D gene unclear. The CDR3 spans 13 residues. CDR1 and CDR2 from the germline V gene are GTSNPN and SVGIG (reference sequence). The V and J ends lost 5 bases and 6 bases respectively, with 16 bases between them. The chain's CDR3 is CAWWTGSMHGYTF. CDR3 nucleotides: TGTGCCTGGTGGACTGGTAGTATGCATGGCTACACCTTC.

The rearrangement joins TRBV4-1 to TRBJ2-7; D may be TRBD1 (6 bases). CDR1 is MGHRA, CDR2 YSYEKL, per germline. Trimming pared 6 bases from V and 3 bases from J, leaving 18 bases between. The CDR3 runs 15 residues. CDR3 sequence reads: CASSREPGQIYEQYF. The DNA of the CDR3 is TGCGCCAGCAGTCGCGAACCGGGACAAATCTACGAGCAGTACTTC.

This clone was observed a few times. V gene TRBV11-2 combines with J gene TRBJ2-7; 7 bases map to TRBD1. There are 14 residues in the CDR3. The germline CDR1 and CDR2 sequences are SGHAT and FQNNGV. V lost 3 bases and J lost 5; bases outside the gene matches: 7. In nucleotides, the CDR3 is TGTGCCAGCAGCTTCAGGGGGTCCGGGAACGAGCAGTACTTC. It specifies CASSFRGSGNEQYF.

The chain joins TRBV30 to TRBJ1-2, with 7 nucleotides matching TRBD1. Germline loops: CDR1 GTSNPN, CDR2 SVGIG (reference sequence). With 3 bases clipped from V and 4 bases from J, the junction kept 8 bases outside the gene matches. The CDR3 loop spans 14 amino acids. Here the CDR3 DNA reads TGTGCCTGGAGGGCCCGACAGGGATCCTATGGCTACACCTTC. Translated: CAWRARQGSYGYTF.

This chain joins TRBV3-1 (or the pseudogene TRBV3-2) and TRBJ2-5; 9 nucleotides agree with TRBD2. From germline, CDR1 is LGHDT and CDR2 YNNKEL (reference sequence). Unmatched junction bases numbered 9, after V lost 3 bases and J lost 4 bases. The CDR3 runs to 16 residues. DNA for the CDR3: TGTGCCAGCAGCCATCGACTAGCGGAGCTGGGAGAGACCCAGTACTTC. Translated, it gives CASSHRLAELGETQYF.

This sequence joins TRBV9 and TRBJ2-1; 8 bases match TRBD2. CDR3 length: 14 amino acids. V trimming: 2 bases; J trimming: 3 bases; junction bases outside the gene matches: 1. Looked up from germline, CDR1 is SGDLS and CDR2 is YYNGEE. The CDR3 nucleotides read TGTGCCAGCAGCGTTAGCGGGGACTACAATGAGCAGTTCTTC. This sequence encodes CASSVSGDYNEQFF.

V gene TRBV7-3 combines with J gene TRBJ2-5; 9 bases line up with TRBD2. Germline values: CDR1 SGHTA, CDR2 FQGTGA. This CDR3 is 15 amino acids long. V trimming: 8 bases; J trimming: 6 bases; junction bases outside the gene matches: 13. The CDR3 DNA sequence: TGTGCCAGCTCCATTGGTAGCGGGAGCGGGCAGACCCAGTACTTC. This encodes CASSIGSGSGQTQYF.